Reported below is one T cell receptor beta chain. These data originate in a study of cytomegalovirus exposure and HLA in healthy donors. The study ran its PCR with 60 Vbeta and 13 Jbeta primers. Libraries were prepared by immunoSEQ multiplex PCR; TCRdb keeps only in-frame clonotypes and omits some of them. Its listing shows under 200,000 clones. Nominally healthy donors were sampled, though unrecorded immune exposures were likely. CDR3 length equals 15 residues. CDR1 SGDLS and CDR2 YYNGEE come from the germline V gene. The ends lost 0 bases at V and 4 bases at J; junction bases unmatched: 5. The sample taken for sequencing was PBMCs. This sequence originates from a man aged 25-45 years in good health and CMV-seronegative. The rearrangement links TRBV9 to TRBJ2-3, with 7 positions matching TRBD2. CDR3 region: CASSVGGSSADTQYF. As DNA, the CDR3 is TGTGCCAGCAGCGTAGGCGGGAGTAGTGCAGATACGCAGTATTTT.